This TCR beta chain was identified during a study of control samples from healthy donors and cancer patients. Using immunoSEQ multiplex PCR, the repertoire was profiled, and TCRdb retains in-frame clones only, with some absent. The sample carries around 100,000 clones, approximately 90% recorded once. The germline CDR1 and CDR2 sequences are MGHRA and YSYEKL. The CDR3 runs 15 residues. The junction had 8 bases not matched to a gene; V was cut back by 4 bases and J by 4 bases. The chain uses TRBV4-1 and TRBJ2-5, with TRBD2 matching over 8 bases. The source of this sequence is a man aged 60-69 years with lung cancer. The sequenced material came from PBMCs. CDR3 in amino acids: CASSPRGGQAETQYF. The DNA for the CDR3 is TGCGCCAGCAGCCCCCGCGGGGGGCAGGCAGAGACCCAGTACTTC.